The 8 T cell receptor beta chains in this list originate from one sample, sequenced in a study of neurological immune-mediated disorders. TCRdb re-analysed the 5' RACE reads in MiXCR, keeping a single row per CDR3 protein. The sample lists some 66,000 distinct CDR3 sequences; 4.5% were seen once. The sequencing sample was made of PBMCs. The receptor source for this set is a man aged 30 to 39 with multiple sclerosis.

This clonotype was observed at least ten times. The chain employs TRBV9 and TRBJ2-3; possible D gene TRBD2, 5 bases. V lost 4 bases and J 2 bases, leaving 14 bases between the germline ends. The CDR3 loop spans 15 amino acids. The V gene's germline CDR1 is SGDLS and CDR2 YYNGEE. This CDR3 reads CASSPAGPSTDTQYF. CDR3 sequence (DNA): TGTGCCAGCAGCCCGGCGGGCCCTTCCACAGATACGCAGTATTTT.

This clonotype was picked up many times. The rearrangement links TRBV3-1 to TRBJ1-6; no clear D. The ends were cut back, 0 bases at V and 8 bases at J, with 8 bases in the middle. From germline, CDR1 is LGHDT and CDR2 YNNKEL (reference sequence). This CDR3 is 14 amino acids long. Here the CDR3 reads CASSQDDGYSPLHF. CDR3 nucleotide sequence: TGTGCCAGCAGCCAAGATGACGGGTATTCACCCCTCCACTTT.

Many counts were recorded for this clonotype. The chain has TRBV9 and TRBJ1-6, with D maybe TRBD1 (5 bases). This CDR3 has 16 amino acids. V was shortened by 3 bases and J by 9 bases, with 19 bases between the two germline ends. Germline V gene data show CDR1 as SGDLS and CDR2 as YYNGEE. CDR3 in DNA: TGTGCCAGCAGCGCAAGGGACGGAAGGGGTACTTCACCCCTCCACTTT. Protein sequence: CASSARDGRGTSPLHF.

This clonotype was picked up many times. The V and J genes are TRBV24-1 and TRBJ2-3, with D uncertain. Looked up from germline, CDR1 is KGHDR and CDR2 is SFDVKD. This CDR3 spans 13 amino acids. Between the trimmed V and J ends, which lost 5 bases and 7 bases, there was a span of 12 bases. CDR3 coding DNA: TGTGCCACCAGTGTTGACTCTGTTAATACGCAGTATTTT. Encoded protein: CATSVDSVNTQYF.

This clonotype was observed at least ten times. The gene calls are TRBV5-1 and TRBJ2-3; 8 nucleotides line up with TRBD1. Germline V gene sequence: CDR1 SGHRS, CDR2 YFSETQ. Trimming removed 2 bases from V and 5 bases from J; junction bases left unmatched: 7. This CDR3 comprises 15 residues. CDR3 in DNA: TGCGCCAGCAGCTTTCAGGGGGCCTCTTTAGATACGCAGTATTTT. Translation: CASSFQGASLDTQYF.

At least ten counts were recorded for this clonotype. The rearrangement uses TRBV9 and TRBJ2-6; D unclear. Per germline, CDR1 SGDLS and CDR2 YYNGEE. The CDR3 totals 18 residues. Between the trimmed V and J ends, which lost 0 bases and 0 bases, there was a span of 13 bases. The CDR3: CASSVGPLTPSGANVLTF. In nucleotides, the CDR3 is TGTGCCAGCAGCGTAGGACCCTTAACCCCCTCTGGGGCCAACGTCCTGACTTTC.

This clonotype has at least ten counts. The chain uses TRBV20-1 and TRBJ2-1; 9 positions match TRBD1. Looked up from germline, CDR1 is DFQATT and CDR2 is SNEGSKA (reference sequence). This CDR3 is built from 12 residues. V shed 5 bases, J shed 9 bases, and the junction held 5 bases outside the gene matches. The CDR3 loop reads CSAYTGGREQFF. The CDR3 DNA sequence: TGCAGTGCTTATACAGGGGGCCGTGAGCAGTTCTTC.

The sample holds a few counts of this clonotype. This chain links TRBV7-9 with TRBJ2-3, with D perhaps matching TRBD2 (7 bases). The CDR3 runs 16 residues. Germline values: CDR1 SEHNR, CDR2 FQNEAQ (reference sequence). Trimming took 5 bases from V and 1 from J, leaving 16 bases between them. The CDR3 protein is CASSAWGLAGTDTQYF. The DNA for the CDR3 is TGTGCCAGCAGCGCCTGGGGGCTAGCGGGCACAGATACGCAGTATTTT.